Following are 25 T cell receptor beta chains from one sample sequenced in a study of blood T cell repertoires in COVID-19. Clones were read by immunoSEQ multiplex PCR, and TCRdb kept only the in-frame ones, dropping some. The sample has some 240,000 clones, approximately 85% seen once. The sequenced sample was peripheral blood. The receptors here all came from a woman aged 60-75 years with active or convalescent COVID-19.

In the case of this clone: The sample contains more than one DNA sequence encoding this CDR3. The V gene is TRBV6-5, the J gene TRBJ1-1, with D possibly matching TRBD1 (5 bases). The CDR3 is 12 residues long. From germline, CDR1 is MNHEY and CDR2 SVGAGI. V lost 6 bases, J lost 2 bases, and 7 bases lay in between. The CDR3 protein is CASRTANTEAFF. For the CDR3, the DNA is TGTGCCAGCAGGACAGCTAACACTGAAGCTTTCTTT.

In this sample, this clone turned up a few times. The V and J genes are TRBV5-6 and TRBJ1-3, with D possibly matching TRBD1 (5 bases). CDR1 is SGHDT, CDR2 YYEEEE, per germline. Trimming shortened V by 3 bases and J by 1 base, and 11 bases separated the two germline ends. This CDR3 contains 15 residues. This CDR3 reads CASSSAGQSGNTIYF. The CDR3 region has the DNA TGTGCCAGCAGCTCAGCAGGGCAGTCTGGAAACACCATATATTTT.

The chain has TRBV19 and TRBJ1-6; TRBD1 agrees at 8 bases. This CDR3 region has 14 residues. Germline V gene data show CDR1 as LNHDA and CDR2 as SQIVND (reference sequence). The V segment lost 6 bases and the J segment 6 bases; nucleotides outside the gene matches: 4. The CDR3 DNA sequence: TGTGCCAGTAGAGCGGGACAGGCTAATTCACCCCTCCACTTT. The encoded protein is CASRAGQANSPLHF.

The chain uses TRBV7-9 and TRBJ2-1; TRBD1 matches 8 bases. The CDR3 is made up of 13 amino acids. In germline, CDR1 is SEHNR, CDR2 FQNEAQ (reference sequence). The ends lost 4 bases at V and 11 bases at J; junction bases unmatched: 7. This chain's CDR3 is CASSWDRQTQQFF. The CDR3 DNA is TGTGCCAGCAGCTGGGACAGGCAAACCCAGCAGTTCTTC.

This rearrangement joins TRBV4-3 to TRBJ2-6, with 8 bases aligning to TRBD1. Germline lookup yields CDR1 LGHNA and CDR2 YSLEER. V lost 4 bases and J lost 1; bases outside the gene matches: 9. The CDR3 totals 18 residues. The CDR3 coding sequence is TGCGCCAGCAGCCCGTACGGGACAGGTGTTTCTGGGGCCAACGTCCTGACTTTC. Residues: CASSPYGTGVSGANVLTF.

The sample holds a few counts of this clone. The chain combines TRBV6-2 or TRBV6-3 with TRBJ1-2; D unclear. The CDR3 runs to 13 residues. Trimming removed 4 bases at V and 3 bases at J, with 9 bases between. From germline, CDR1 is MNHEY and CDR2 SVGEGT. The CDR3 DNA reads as TGTGCCAGCAGTTTAGCCTCCTACTATGGCTACACCTTC. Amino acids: CASSLASYYGYTF.

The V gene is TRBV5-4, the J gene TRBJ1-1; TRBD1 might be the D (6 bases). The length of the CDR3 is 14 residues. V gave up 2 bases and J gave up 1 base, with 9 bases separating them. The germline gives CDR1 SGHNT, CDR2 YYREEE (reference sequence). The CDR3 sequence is CASSLKTGNTEAFF. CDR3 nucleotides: TGTGCCAGCAGCTTAAAGACAGGGAACACTGAAGCTTTCTTT.

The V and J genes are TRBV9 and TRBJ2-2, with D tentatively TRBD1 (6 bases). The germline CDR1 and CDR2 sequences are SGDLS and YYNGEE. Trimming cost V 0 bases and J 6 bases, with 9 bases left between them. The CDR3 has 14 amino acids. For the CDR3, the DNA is TGTGCCAGCAGCGTAGTGGCAGGGGCCGGGGAGCTGTTTTTT. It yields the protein CASSVVAGAGELFF.

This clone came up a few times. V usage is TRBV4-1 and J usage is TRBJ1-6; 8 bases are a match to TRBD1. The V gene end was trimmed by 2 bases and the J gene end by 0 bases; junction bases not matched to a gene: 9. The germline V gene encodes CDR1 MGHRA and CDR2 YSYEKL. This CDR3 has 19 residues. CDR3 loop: CASSQRGTGESSYNSPLHF. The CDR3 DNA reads TGCGCCAGCAGCCAACGGGGGACAGGCGAGAGCTCCTATAATTCACCCCTCCACTTT.

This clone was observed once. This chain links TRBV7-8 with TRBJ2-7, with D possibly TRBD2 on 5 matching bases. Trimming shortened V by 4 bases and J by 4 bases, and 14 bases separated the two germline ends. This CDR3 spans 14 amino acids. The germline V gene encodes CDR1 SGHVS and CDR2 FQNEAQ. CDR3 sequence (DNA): TGTGCCAGCAGCTCCGGGATCCGACCATACGAGCAGTACTTC. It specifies CASSSGIRPYEQYF. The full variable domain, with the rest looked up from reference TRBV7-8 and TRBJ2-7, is GAGVSQSPRYKVAKRGQDVALRCDPISGHVSLFWYQQALGQGPEFLTYFQNEAQLDKSGLPSDRFFAERPEGSVSTLKIQRTQQEDSAVYLCASSSGIRPYEQYFGPGTRLTVT.

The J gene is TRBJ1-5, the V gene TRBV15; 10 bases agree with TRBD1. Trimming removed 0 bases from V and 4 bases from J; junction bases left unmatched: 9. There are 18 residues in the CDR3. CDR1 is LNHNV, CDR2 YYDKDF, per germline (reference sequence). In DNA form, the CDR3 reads TGTGCCACCAGCAGAGACCACGAAGACAGGGGGCAGAATCAGCCCCAGCATTTT. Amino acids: CATSRDHEDRGQNQPQHF.

The CDR3 nucleotides are TGTGCCAGCAGTGAGAGGAACACTGAAGCTTTCTTT. Translation: CASSERNTEAFF. J is TRBJ1-1 and V is TRBV2; unclear D gene. V dropped 3 bases and J dropped 1 base, with 3 bases sitting between them. The germline gives CDR1 SNHLY, CDR2 FYNNEI. The CDR3 has 12 amino acids.

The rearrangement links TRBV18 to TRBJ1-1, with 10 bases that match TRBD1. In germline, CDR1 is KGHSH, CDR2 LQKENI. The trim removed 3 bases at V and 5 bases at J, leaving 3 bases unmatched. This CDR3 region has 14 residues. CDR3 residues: CASSPGQGSTEAFF. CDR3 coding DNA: TGTGCCAGCTCACCGGGACAGGGGTCGACTGAAGCTTTCTTT.

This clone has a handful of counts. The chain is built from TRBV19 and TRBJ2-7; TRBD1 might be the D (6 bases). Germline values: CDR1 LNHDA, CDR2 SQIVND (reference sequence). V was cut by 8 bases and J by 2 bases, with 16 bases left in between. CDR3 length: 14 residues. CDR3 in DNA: TGTGCCAGTTCACACACAGGGATCACCTACGAGCAGTACTTC. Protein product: CASSHTGITYEQYF. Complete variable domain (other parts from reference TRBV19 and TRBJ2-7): DGGITQSPKYLFRKEGQNVTLSCEQNLNHDAMYWYRQDPGQGLRLIYYSQIVNDFQKGDIAEGYSVSREKKESFPLTVTSAQKNPTAFYLCASSHTGITYEQYFGPGTRLTVT.

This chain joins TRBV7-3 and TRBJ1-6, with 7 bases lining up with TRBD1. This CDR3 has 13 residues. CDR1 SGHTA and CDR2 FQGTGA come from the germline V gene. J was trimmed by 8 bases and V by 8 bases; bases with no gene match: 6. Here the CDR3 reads CASRTGSDSPLHF. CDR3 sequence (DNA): TGTGCCAGCCGGACAGGTTCGGATTCACCCCTCCACTTT.

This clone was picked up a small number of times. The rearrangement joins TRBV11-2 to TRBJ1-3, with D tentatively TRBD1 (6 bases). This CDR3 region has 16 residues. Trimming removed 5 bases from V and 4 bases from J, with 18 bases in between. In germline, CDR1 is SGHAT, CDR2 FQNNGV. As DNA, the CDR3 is TGTGCCAGCAGCATCCCGGGGGGCGCATGGGGAAACACCATATATTTT. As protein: CASSIPGGAWGNTIYF.

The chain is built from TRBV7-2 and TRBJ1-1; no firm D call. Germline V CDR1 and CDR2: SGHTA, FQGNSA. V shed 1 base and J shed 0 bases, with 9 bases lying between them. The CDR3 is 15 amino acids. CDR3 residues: CASSLDWLLNTEAFF. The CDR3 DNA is TGTGCCAGCAGCTTAGATTGGCTCCTGAACACTGAAGCTTTCTTT.

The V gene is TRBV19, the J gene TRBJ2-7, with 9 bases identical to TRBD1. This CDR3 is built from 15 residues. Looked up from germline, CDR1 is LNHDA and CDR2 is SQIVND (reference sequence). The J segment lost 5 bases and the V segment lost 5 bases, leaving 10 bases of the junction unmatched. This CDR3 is CASSRYRTGANEQYF. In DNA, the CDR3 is TGTGCCAGTAGTCGATACCGGACAGGGGCGAACGAGCAGTACTTC.

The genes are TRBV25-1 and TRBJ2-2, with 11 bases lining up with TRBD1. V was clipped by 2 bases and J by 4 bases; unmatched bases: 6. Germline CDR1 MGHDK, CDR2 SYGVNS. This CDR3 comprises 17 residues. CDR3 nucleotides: TGTGCCAGCAGTGAAATCGGTGGGACAGGGGGCACCGGGGAGCTGTTTTTT. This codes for CASSEIGGTGGTGELFF. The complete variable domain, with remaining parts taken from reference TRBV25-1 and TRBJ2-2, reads EADIYQTPRYLVIGTGKKITLECSQTMGHDKMYWYQQDPGMELHLIHYSYGVNSTEKGDLSSESTVSRIRTEHFPLTLESARPSHTSQYLCASSEIGGTGGTGELFFGEGSRLTVL.

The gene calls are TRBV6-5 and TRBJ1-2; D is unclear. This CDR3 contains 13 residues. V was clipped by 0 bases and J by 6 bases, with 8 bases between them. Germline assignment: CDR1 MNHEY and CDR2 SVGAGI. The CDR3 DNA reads TGTGCCAGCAGTTACTCGGCCAGAAATGGCTACACCTTC. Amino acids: CASSYSARNGYTF.

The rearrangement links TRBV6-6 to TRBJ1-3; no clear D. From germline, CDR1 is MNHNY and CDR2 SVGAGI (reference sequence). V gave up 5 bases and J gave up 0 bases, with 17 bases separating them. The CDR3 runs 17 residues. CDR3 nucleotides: TGTGCCAGCAGTCCCTCGGGAGGCCCCCTCTCTGGAAACACCATATATTTT. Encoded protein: CASSPSGGPLSGNTIYF.

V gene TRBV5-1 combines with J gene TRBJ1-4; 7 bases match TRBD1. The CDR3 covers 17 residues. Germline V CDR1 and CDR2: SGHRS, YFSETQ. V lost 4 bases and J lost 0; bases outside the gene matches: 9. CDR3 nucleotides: TGCGCCAGCAGCCCCACCGGGACAGCGGCAACTAATGAAAAACTGTTTTTT. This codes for CASSPTGTAATNEKLFF.

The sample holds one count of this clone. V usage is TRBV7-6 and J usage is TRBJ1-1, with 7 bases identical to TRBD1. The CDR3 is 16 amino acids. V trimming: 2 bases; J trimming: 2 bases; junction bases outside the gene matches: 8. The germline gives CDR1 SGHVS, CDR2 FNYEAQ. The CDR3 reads CASSLWIGTDNTEAFF. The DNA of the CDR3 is TGTGCCAGCAGCTTATGGATCGGGACAGACAACACTGAAGCTTTCTTT.

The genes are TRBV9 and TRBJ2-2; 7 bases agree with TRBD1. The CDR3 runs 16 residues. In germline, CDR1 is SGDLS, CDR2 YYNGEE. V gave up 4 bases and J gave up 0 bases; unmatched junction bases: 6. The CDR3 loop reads CASSLRQGPNTGELFF. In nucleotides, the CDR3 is TGTGCCAGCAGCCTAAGACAGGGCCCGAACACCGGGGAGCTGTTTTTT.

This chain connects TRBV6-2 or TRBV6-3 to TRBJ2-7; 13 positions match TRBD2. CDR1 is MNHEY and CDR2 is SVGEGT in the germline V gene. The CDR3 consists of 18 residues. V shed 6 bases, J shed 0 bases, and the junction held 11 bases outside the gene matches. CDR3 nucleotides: TGTGCCAGCAGCTATCGACTAGCGGGGGGCCTAAGCTCCTACGAGCAGTACTTC. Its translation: CASSYRLAGGLSSYEQYF.